The 32 T cell receptor beta chains presented below share a single source sample, sequenced in a study of OX40 agonist ivuxolimab in advanced cancers. Assay: immunoSEQ multiplex PCR; the TCRdb copy retains only in-frame clones and omits some. Altogether 60,000 to 70,000 clones are present, 83% being singletons, with the ten largest covering under 2.5%. This sample comprised CD4+ or CD8+ T cells sorted from blood, obtained in a trial of the OX40 agonist ivuxolimab. Receptor source: an adult with an advanced solid tumor such as melanoma, head and neck, liver or kidney cancer.

The chain links TRBV5-5 to TRBJ1-2; perhaps TRBD1 as D (6 bases). This CDR3 comprises 14 residues. Between the trimmed V and J ends, which lost 3 bases and 5 bases, there was a span of 14 bases. Germline V gene data show CDR1 as SGHKS and CDR2 as YYEKEE (reference sequence). The CDR3 reads CASSSTTGSYGYTF. CDR3 nucleotide sequence: TGTGCCAGCAGCTCCACGACAGGCAGTTATGGCTACACCTTC.

DNA of the CDR3: TGTGCCAGCAGCCTGAGACCGGGACAACGGGACAATGAGCAGTTCTTC. Translating it yields CASSLRPGQRDNEQFF. This rearrangement joins TRBV14 to TRBJ2-1, with a weak D call TRBD1 (6 bases). The CDR3 runs 16 residues. Germline V gene lookup returns CDR1 SGHDN and CDR2 FVKESK. Trimming cost V 4 bases and J 5 bases, with 18 bases left between them.

The chain combines TRBV10-3 with TRBJ2-7; the D is unclear. Germline CDR1 reads ENHRY; CDR2 reads SYGVKD. The CDR3 length is 12 residues. Trimming pared 2 bases from V and 6 bases from J, leaving 8 bases between. The CDR3 reads CAISELGVEQYF. DNA of the CDR3: TGTGCCATCAGTGAGCTAGGTGTCGAGCAGTACTTC.

The chain recombines TRBV7-9 with TRBJ1-1, with D perhaps matching TRBD1 (6 bases). In germline, CDR1 is SEHNR, CDR2 FQNEAQ (reference sequence). With 3 bases removed from V and 1 base from J, the gap between germline ends came to 12 bases. The CDR3 sequence is 15 residues long. In nucleotides, the CDR3 is TGTGCCAGCAGCTTTCGACAGGATTCGAACACTGAAGCTTTCTTT. Translated, it gives CASSFRQDSNTEAFF.

This chain joins TRBV5-1 and TRBJ1-1, with 7 bases aligning to TRBD1. This CDR3 is built from 18 residues. The germline gives CDR1 SGHRS, CDR2 YFSETQ. The trim removed 0 bases at V and 0 bases at J, leaving 11 bases unmatched. This CDR3 is CASSLENRGSPMNTEAFF. The CDR3, as DNA: TGCGCCAGCAGCTTGGAAAACAGGGGATCCCCGATGAACACTGAAGCTTTCTTT.

The chain is built from TRBV7-2 and TRBJ1-4; D not resolved. The ends were cut back, 7 bases at V and 3 bases at J, with 12 bases in the middle. CDR3 size: 14 residues. Germline CDR1 and CDR2: SGHTA and FQGNSA. CDR3: CASTMDLSNEKLFF. CDR3 DNA sequence: TGTGCCAGCACCATGGACCTATCTAATGAAAAACTGTTTTTT.

V and J are TRBV27 and TRBJ2-3, with TRBD2 identical over 11 bases. Germline V gene sequence: CDR1 MNHEY, CDR2 SMNVEV (reference sequence). The CDR3 covers 18 residues. V lost 5 bases to trimming and J lost 1 base; unmatched junction nucleotides: 11. CDR3 amino acids: CASSPTLRGLAGTDTQYF. The CDR3 region has the DNA TGTGCCAGCAGTCCCACTCTAAGGGGACTAGCGGGCACAGATACGCAGTATTTT.

The genes are TRBV5-4 and TRBJ2-1; D unclear. Germline V gene sequence: CDR1 SGHNT, CDR2 YYREEE (reference sequence). The CDR3 sequence is 9 residues long. The ends were cut back, 0 bases at V and 16 bases at J, with 5 bases in the middle. CDR3 region: CASSLVNFF. The CDR3 DNA reads as TGTGCCAGCAGCTTGGTCAATTTCTTC.

The chain is built from TRBV7-3 and TRBJ1-2; 8 bases fit TRBD1. Losses at the gene ends were 2 bases for V and 4 bases for J; bases not matched to a gene: 3. Per the germline V gene, CDR1 is SGHTA and CDR2 is FQGTGA. This CDR3 spans 14 amino acids. CDR3 bases: TGTGCCAGCAGCTTAGAAGGGACAGGCTATGGCTACACCTTC. Translating gives CASSLEGTGYGYTF.

This chain uses TRBV7-2 with TRBJ1-5; TRBD1 aligns across 7 bases. This CDR3 contains 17 residues. V shed 7 bases and J 4 bases; nucleotides not matched to a gene: 16. From germline, CDR1 is SGHTA and CDR2 FQGNSA. CDR3 bases: TGTGCCAGCACTATAGAGAGACGGCAGGGGGGGAATCAGCCCCAGCATTTT. Its protein is CASTIERRQGGNQPQHF. Combining the CDR3 with reference TRBV7-2 and TRBJ1-5 gives the whole variable domain GAGVSQSPSNKVTEKGKDVELRCDPISGHTALYWYRQSLGQGLEFLIYFQGNSAPDKSGLPSDRFSAERTGGSVSTLTIQRTQQEDSAVYLCASTIERRQGGNQPQHFGDGTRLSIL.

This clone occurred many times. Other DNA sequences within the sample encode an identical CDR3. The V gene is TRBV5-6, the J gene TRBJ2-1; no definite D call. V dropped 3 bases and J dropped 8 bases, with 27 bases sitting between them. Germline CDR1 is SGHDT and CDR2 is YYEEEE. The CDR3 has 18 amino acids. The CDR3 here is CASSSGSVLWIVHDEQFF. CDR3 sequence (DNA): TGTGCCAGCAGCTCCGGGTCTGTGTTATGGATTGTACACGATGAGCAGTTCTTC.

This chain uses TRBV11-2 with TRBJ1-1, with D maybe TRBD1 (5 bases). The CDR3 covers 19 residues. Germline CDR1 and CDR2: SGHAT and FQNNGV. V lost 1 base and J lost 1, with 22 bases in between. CDR3 in amino acids: CASSLGWGSGPWRNTEAFF. As DNA, the CDR3 is TGTGCCAGCAGCTTAGGTTGGGGCTCCGGGCCTTGGAGGAACACTGAAGCTTTCTTT.

The chain combines TRBV25-1 with TRBJ2-7; 7 nucleotides match TRBD1. The CDR3 is 14 amino acids. Germline loops: CDR1 MGHDK, CDR2 SYGVNS. The junction had 4 bases not matched to a gene; V was cut back by 4 bases and J by 1 base. The CDR3 coding sequence is TGTGCCAGCAGTGTGACAGGGAGATCCTACGAGCAGTACTTC. Its translation is CASSVTGRSYEQYF.

The V gene is TRBV11-3, the J gene TRBJ2-7; D ambiguous. V lost 3 bases to trimming and J lost 5 bases, with 14 bases between them. Germline assignment: CDR1 SGHNT and CDR2 YENEEA. The CDR3 is 14 residues long. CDR3 nucleotide sequence: TGTGCCAGCAGCTTCTCGCTGAGGCGGAACGAGCAGTACTTC. This sequence encodes CASSFSLRRNEQYF.

This clone was picked up many times. The chain couples TRBV11-1 to TRBJ1-2, with 7 bases fitting TRBD1. The CDR3 length is 14 residues. The J segment lost 4 bases and the V segment lost 3 bases, leaving 5 bases of the junction unmatched. CDR1 and CDR2 from the germline V gene are SGHAT and FQDESV (reference sequence). CDR3 protein: CASSFPGQTYGYTF. In DNA form, the CDR3 reads TGTGCCAGCAGCTTCCCGGGACAGACCTATGGCTACACCTTC.

In this sample, this clone turned up once. The chain carries TRBV11-1 and TRBJ2-7; 8 nucleotides agree with TRBD1. V shed 2 bases, J shed 3 bases, and the junction held 3 bases outside the gene matches. Per germline, CDR1 SGHAT and CDR2 FQDESV (reference sequence). CDR3 length: 14 residues. CDR3 DNA: TGTGCCAGCAGCTTACAGGGGGCCGTCTACGAGCAGTACTTC. Its translation: CASSLQGAVYEQYF.

This chain links TRBV5-1 with TRBJ1-4; no reliable D call. This CDR3 spans 13 amino acids. Deletions cut 0 bases from V and 3 bases from J, with 3 bases between. The germline CDR1 and CDR2 sequences are SGHRS and YFSETQ. DNA for the CDR3: TGCGCCAGCAGCTTGGATGCTAATGAAAAACTGTTTTTT. As protein: CASSLDANEKLFF.

V gene TRBV6-1 combines with J gene TRBJ1-1; 9 nucleotides agree with TRBD1. Germline V gene data show CDR1 as MNHNS and CDR2 as SASEGT. This CDR3 is 15 amino acids long. After removal of 8 bases from V and 4 bases from J, the junction contained 11 bases not matched to a gene. DNA for the CDR3: TGTGCCAGCCCTCCGGGACAGGGAAGCGGCACTGAAGCTTTCTTT. As protein: CASPPGQGSGTEAFF.

V usage is TRBV7-9 and J usage is TRBJ2-7; 7 nucleotides align to TRBD2. The germline CDR1 and CDR2 sequences are SEHNR and FQNEAQ (reference sequence). The trim removed 3 bases at V and 13 bases at J, leaving 6 bases unmatched. This CDR3 region has 11 residues. The CDR3 bases are TGTGCCAGCAGCTTTCGGGGGGTATTCTACTTC. Protein: CASSFRGVFYF.

The rearrangement links TRBV28 to TRBJ2-5; D not certain. Germline CDR1 MDHEN, CDR2 SYDVKM. This CDR3 is built from 14 residues. With 3 bases removed from V and 2 bases from J, the gap between germline ends came to 10 bases. The CDR3 loop reads CASSFSAAQETQYF. The CDR3 nucleotides are TGTGCCAGCAGTTTTTCGGCTGCGCAAGAGACCCAGTACTTC.

The rearrangement joins TRBV6-1 to TRBJ2-7, with TRBD1 identical over 7 bases. Per germline, CDR1 MNHNS and CDR2 SASEGT. V lost 4 bases and J lost 6; bases outside the gene matches: 6. The CDR3 extends over 13 amino acids. The DNA of the CDR3 is TGTGCCAGCAGTGGAAGACAGGGTCGCGAGCAGTACTTC. Its translation is CASSGRQGREQYF.

The gene calls are TRBV5-1 and TRBJ2-7; the D gene is possibly TRBD1 (6 bases). The germline gives CDR1 SGHRS, CDR2 YFSETQ. V lost 4 bases and J lost 6, with 23 bases in between. This CDR3 contains 16 residues. DNA for the CDR3: TGCGCCAGCAGCCTCTCCGCGAGGGACATTCGTAGCGAGCAGTACTTC. Residues: CASSLSARDIRSEQYF.

This chain joins TRBV15 and TRBJ2-3; 12 bases match TRBD2. V lost 5 bases to trimming and J lost 2 bases; unmatched junction nucleotides: 5. Germline V CDR1 and CDR2: LNHNV, YYDKDF (reference sequence). This CDR3 spans 16 amino acids. The CDR3 nucleotides read TGTGCCACCAGCGGCGGGACTAGCGGGCCCACAGATACGCAGTATTTT. This translates into CATSGGTSGPTDTQYF.

This rearrangement joins TRBV6-5 to TRBJ2-7, with TRBD2 matching 7 bases. The CDR3 is 14 residues long. V lost 8 bases, J lost 4 bases, and 11 bases stayed unmatched. CDR1 and CDR2 (germline): MNHEY, SVGAGI. The CDR3 here is CASSTVGGVYEQYF. DNA of the CDR3: TGTGCCAGCTCAACTGTTGGGGGGGTGTACGAGCAGTACTTC.

This clone was counted between two and nine times. The genes are TRBV28 and TRBJ2-7; TRBD2 agrees at 7 bases. The CDR3 has 16 amino acids. The germline CDR1 and CDR2 sequences are MDHEN and SYDVKM. The V gene end was trimmed by 3 bases and the J gene end by 4 bases; junction bases not matched to a gene: 12. The CDR3 nucleotides read TGTGCCAGCAGTTTCCATCTAGCGGAGCTGAGGTACGAGCAGTACTTC. It yields the protein CASSFHLAELRYEQYF.

The chain uses TRBV7-9 and TRBJ2-5; TRBD2 aligns across 9 bases. V shed 5 bases, J shed 4 bases, and the junction held 5 bases outside the gene matches. CDR1 SEHNR and CDR2 FQNEAQ come from the germline V gene (reference sequence). The CDR3 has 14 residues. CDR3 protein: CASSPGTSRETQYF. The DNA for the CDR3 is TGTGCCAGCAGCCCAGGGACTAGCAGAGAGACCCAGTACTTC.

V gene TRBV5-1 combines with J gene TRBJ2-1, with TRBD1 matching over 11 bases. Unmatched junction bases numbered 6, after V lost 3 bases and J lost 1 base. Germline values: CDR1 SGHRS, CDR2 YFSETQ. CDR3 length: 17 amino acids. As DNA, the CDR3 is TGCGCCAGCAGCTATCGAGGACAGGGGGCGTCCTACAATGAGCAGTTCTTC. Protein sequence: CASSYRGQGASYNEQFF.

The rearrangement links TRBV19 to TRBJ2-5; D unclear. The J call is uncertain, as TRBJ2-7 better fits the DNA end. CDR1 LNHDA and CDR2 SQIVND come from the germline V gene (reference sequence). The CDR3 is 13 residues long. Here the CDR3 DNA reads TGTGCCAGTAGTACGGTTCGTGGAGACGAGCAGTACTTC. Its protein is CASSTVRGDEQYF.

The chain has TRBV29-1 and TRBJ1-1; D remains ambiguous. Looked up from germline, CDR1 is SQVTM and CDR2 is ANQGSEA. The V gene lost 7 bases and the J gene lost 6 bases, with 18 bases spanning the gap. The CDR3 runs to 13 residues. Written as DNA, the CDR3 is TGCAGCGGCCGGCAGGACCAACTGGCTGAAGCTTTCTTT. Translated: CSGRQDQLAEAFF.

CDR3 amino acids: CASSELEQYF. The CDR3 DNA follows: TGTGCCAGCAGTGAGCTGGAGCAGTACTTC. The chain is built from TRBV25-1 and TRBJ2-7; no clear D gene. Germline V CDR1 and CDR2: MGHDK, SYGVNS. V was clipped by 3 bases and J by 7 bases, with 4 bases between them. The CDR3 length is 10 residues.

The rearrangement links TRBV5-1 to TRBJ2-7; a possible D gene is TRBD1 (5 bases). This CDR3 is 15 amino acids long. Trimming removed 0 bases from V and 0 bases from J, with 10 bases in between. In germline, CDR1 is SGHRS, CDR2 YFSETQ. The CDR3: CASSLGRGSSYEQYF. The DNA of the CDR3 is TGCGCCAGCAGCTTGGGAAGGGGTAGCTCCTACGAGCAGTACTTC.

The gene calls are TRBV6-1 and TRBJ2-1; TRBD1 matches 7 bases. Germline V gene data show CDR1 as MNHNS and CDR2 as SASEGT. V lost 4 bases, J lost 3 bases, and 3 bases stayed unmatched. The CDR3 length is 14 residues. The CDR3 loop is CASSGRDSYNEQFF. Here the CDR3 DNA reads TGTGCCAGCAGTGGCCGGGACAGCTACAATGAGCAGTTCTTC.